One sample yielded the 27 T cell receptor beta chains listed below, sequenced in a study of naive and memory T cell subsets. Both TRBC1 and TRBC2 were covered by a beta constant-region primer of two equimolar oligonucleotides. TCRdb re-called the UMI-ligation and nested PCR reads with MiXCR, one entry per CDR3 protein. Of 120,000 to 150,000 distinct CDR3 sequences listed, over 15% were seen once; the top ten hold just over 0.14%. The sequenced sample was naive CD4+ T cells from blood. Receptors originate from a human donor in good health.

V is TRBV2 and J is TRBJ1-1, with D possibly being TRBD1 (5 bases). Deletions cut 5 bases from V and 4 bases from J, with 14 bases between. The germline gives CDR1 SNHLY, CDR2 FYNNEI. The CDR3 spans 14 residues. The CDR3 sequence: CASSSTDGGTEAFF. CDR3 sequence (DNA): TGTGCCAGCAGTTCTACCGACGGGGGCACTGAAGCTTTCTTT. The full variable domain, its missing parts supplied by reference TRBV2 and TRBJ1-1, is EPEVTQTPSHQVTQMGQEVILRCVPISNHLYFYWYRQILGQKVEFLVSFYNNEISEKSEIFDDQFSVERPDGSNFTLKIRSTKLEDSAMYFCASSSTDGGTEAFFGQGTRLTVV.

The sample holds a few counts of this clonotype. The chain recombines TRBV7-2 with TRBJ1-4, with 7 bases identical to TRBD1. With V trimmed by 1 base and J by 1 base, 3 bases remained unmatched. The germline V gene encodes CDR1 SGHTA and CDR2 FQGNSA. This CDR3 contains 16 residues. The CDR3 region has the DNA TGTGCCAGCAGCTTAGACAGGGGACGAACTAATGAAAAACTGTTTTTT. Translating gives CASSLDRGRTNEKLFF. Supplemented by reference TRBV7-2 and TRBJ1-4, the full variable domain reads GAGVSQSPSNKVTEKGKDVELRCDPISGHTALYWYRQSLGQGLEFLIYFQGNSAPDKSGLPSDRFSAERTGGSVSTLTIQRTQQEDSAVYLCASSLDRGRTNEKLFFGSGTQLSVL.

In this sample, this clonotype turned up a few times. V and J are TRBV3-1 and TRBJ2-2; tentatively, D is TRBD1 (5 bases). Germline lookup yields CDR1 LGHDT and CDR2 YNNKEL (reference sequence). This CDR3 comprises 13 residues. Trimming took off 4 bases at V and 5 bases at J, with 8 bases between the two ends. CDR3 amino acids: CASSPTETGELFF. The CDR3, as DNA: TGTGCCAGCAGCCCGACAGAGACCGGGGAGCTGTTTTTT.

This clonotype was recorded a few times. This sequence joins TRBV18 and TRBJ1-3; D is unclear. Germline V gives CDR1 KGHSH, CDR2 LQKENI. The CDR3 sequence is 13 residues long. V lost 0 bases and J lost 7, with 7 bases in between. CDR3 loop: CASSPPRRNTIYF. The CDR3 DNA follows: TGTGCCAGCTCACCACCGAGGCGGAACACCATATATTTT. The variable domain in full, completed from reference TRBV18 and TRBJ1-3, reads NAGVMQNPRHLVRRRGQEARLRCSPMKGHSHVYWYRQLPEEGLKFMVYLQKENIIDESGMPKERFSAEFPKEGPSILRIQQVVRGDSAAYFCASSPPRRNTIYFGEGSWLTVV.

The table lists this clonotype with a few counts. This chain joins TRBV20-1 and TRBJ1-6, with a weak D call TRBD1 (5 bases). CDR3 length equals 15 residues. V was shortened by 0 bases and J by 9 bases, with 15 bases between the two germline ends. Germline CDR1 and CDR2: DFQATT and SNEGSKA (reference sequence). The CDR3 reads CSARDLGDGGSPLHF. CDR3 bases: TGCAGTGCTAGAGATCTAGGGGACGGAGGTTCACCCCTCCACTTT.

The gene calls are TRBV7-2 and TRBJ2-7, with 10 bases that match TRBD2. V lost 3 bases to trimming and J lost 3 bases; unmatched junction nucleotides: 5. This CDR3 spans 15 amino acids. In germline, CDR1 is SGHTA, CDR2 FQGNSA. CDR3 region: CASSFTSGTYYEQYF. The CDR3 DNA sequence: TGTGCCAGCAGCTTCACTAGCGGGACGTACTACGAGCAGTACTTC. Together with reference TRBV7-2 and TRBJ2-7, the CDR3 gives the full variable domain: GAGVSQSPSNKVTEKGKDVELRCDPISGHTALYWYRQSLGQGLEFLIYFQGNSAPDKSGLPSDRFSAERTGGSVSTLTIQRTQQEDSAVYLCASSFTSGTYYEQYFGPGTRLTVT.

This chain connects TRBV7-2 to TRBJ2-3, with 9 bases matching TRBD2. Germline assignment: CDR1 SGHTA and CDR2 FQGNSA. This CDR3 is built from 15 residues. J was trimmed by 5 bases and V by 6 bases; bases with no gene match: 9. Written as DNA, the CDR3 is TGTGCCAGCAGTTCGGGACTAGCAGTGGTAGATACGCAGTATTTT. Translation: CASSSGLAVVDTQYF. Full variable domain (missing parts from reference TRBV7-2 and TRBJ2-3): GAGVSQSPSNKVTEKGKDVELRCDPISGHTALYWYRQSLGQGLEFLIYFQGNSAPDKSGLPSDRFSAERTGGSVSTLTIQRTQQEDSAVYLCASSSGLAVVDTQYFGPGTRLTVL.

The gene calls are TRBV19 and TRBJ2-7; D is undetermined. V was clipped by 6 bases and J by 1 base, with 10 bases between them. Per the germline V gene, CDR1 is LNHDA and CDR2 is SQIVND (reference sequence). The CDR3 is made up of 13 amino acids. CDR3 sequence reads: CASSPTVSYEQYF. CDR3 DNA sequence: TGTGCCAGTAGCCCCACCGTATCCTACGAGCAGTACTTC.

This clonotype was detected once. The chain is built from TRBV5-5 and TRBJ2-3; 10 positions match TRBD2. The J segment lost 4 bases and the V segment lost 6 bases, leaving 5 bases of the junction unmatched. This CDR3 region has 14 residues. Looked up from germline, CDR1 is SGHKS and CDR2 is YYEKEE (reference sequence). The CDR3 nucleotides are TGTGCCAGCACCCCACTAGCGGGATCAGATACGCAGTATTTT. This sequence encodes CASTPLAGSDTQYF.

This clonotype occurred a few times. The rearrangement links TRBV20-1 to TRBJ2-5; either TRBD1 or TRBD2 may supply D (5 bases each). Trimming pared 0 bases from V and 2 bases from J, leaving 10 bases between. There are 14 residues in the CDR3. CDR1 and CDR2 from the germline V gene are DFQATT and SNEGSKA (reference sequence). The CDR3 sequence: CSAREPWGQETQYF. The CDR3 nucleotides read TGCAGTGCTAGAGAGCCCTGGGGGCAAGAGACCCAGTACTTC.

The table lists this clonotype with a count of one. The gene calls are TRBV19 and TRBJ2-7, with TRBD2 matching 10 bases. The CDR3 covers 16 residues. CDR1 LNHDA and CDR2 SQIVND come from the germline V gene (reference sequence). The trim removed 6 bases at V and 5 bases at J, leaving 13 bases unmatched. This CDR3 is CASRIPKTSGLHEQYF. CDR3 in DNA: TGTGCCAGTAGAATCCCCAAGACTAGCGGGCTTCACGAGCAGTACTTC.

The CDR3 DNA reads TGTGCCAGCAGCATCCGGGACTTAGGTCGCGGGGAGCTGTTTTTT. It encodes CASSIRDLGRGELFF. The chain is built from TRBV7-8 and TRBJ2-2, with D possibly being TRBD2 (6 bases). Germline V gives CDR1 SGHVS, CDR2 FQNEAQ. V lost 5 bases and J lost 7, with 17 bases in between. The CDR3 covers 15 residues.

This clonotype was found a few times. J is TRBJ2-5 and V is TRBV5-1; D ambiguous. The CDR3 covers 14 residues. Trimming pared 3 bases from V and 1 base from J, leaving 10 bases between. The germline CDR1 and CDR2 sequences are SGHRS and YFSETQ. DNA of the CDR3: TGCGCCAGCAGCTCGGGCGGAGTCCAAGAGACCCAGTACTTC. Encoded protein: CASSSGGVQETQYF.

Concerning this clonotype: Given a much more abundant clone one base away, this may be a read error. The chain couples TRBV27 to TRBJ2-6; D is unclear. The germline V and J ends were trimmed by 6 bases and 1 base, with 4 bases remaining between them. Germline lookup yields CDR1 MNHEY and CDR2 SMNVEV (reference sequence). The CDR3 is made up of 13 amino acids. The CDR3 bases are TGTGCCAGCAGGGGGTCTGGGGCCAACGTCCTGACTTTC. This translates into CASRGSGANVLTF. Drawing the rest from reference TRBV27 and TRBJ2-6, the complete variable domain is EAQVTQNPRYLITVTGKKLTVTCSQNMNHEYMSWYRQDPGLGLRQIYYSMNVEVTDKGDVPEGYKVSRKEKRNFPLILESPSPNQTSLYFCASRGSGANVLTFGAGSRLTVL.

The CDR3 DNA reads as TGCGCCAGCAGCCAAACAGGGTCTTCTTCTTTAAGCTCCTACAATGAGCAGTTCTTC. Residues: CASSQTGSSSLSSYNEQFF. V is TRBV4-1 and J is TRBJ2-1, with D perhaps TRBD1 (6 bases). V lost 2 bases, J lost 0 bases, and 20 bases lay in between. In germline, CDR1 is MGHRA, CDR2 YSYEKL. The CDR3 consists of 19 residues.

V usage is TRBV11-2 and J usage is TRBJ1-2; 7 bases are shared with TRBD1. Germline V lookup: CDR1 SGHAT, CDR2 FQNNGV. CDR3 length: 13 residues. Losses at the gene ends were 5 bases for V and 2 bases for J; bases not matched to a gene: 2. The chain's CDR3 is CASSVRGNYGYTF. The CDR3 bases are TGTGCCAGCAGCGTCAGGGGGAACTATGGCTACACCTTC.

This clonotype was detected only a few times. This chain uses TRBV6-5 with TRBJ1-1; a possible D gene is TRBD1 (5 bases). The CDR3 covers 15 residues. CDR1 and CDR2 from the germline V gene are MNHEY and SVGAGI. Trimming cost V 7 bases and J 1 base, with 16 bases left between them. The CDR3 loop is CASIRDGGANTEAFF. CDR3 coding DNA: TGTGCCAGCATCAGGGACGGCGGGGCGAACACTGAAGCTTTCTTT.

The chain has TRBV7-2 and TRBJ2-1, with D perhaps TRBD2 (6 bases). The CDR3 runs 17 residues. The germline gives CDR1 SGHTA, CDR2 FQGNSA. V was shortened by 2 bases and J by 9 bases, with 23 bases between the two germline ends. The DNA of the CDR3 is TGTGCCAGCAGCTTATTGTTGGGGAGGACTTTTCTAGGTGAGCAGTTCTTC. This codes for CASSLLLGRTFLGEQFF.

The chain carries TRBV5-1 and TRBJ2-7; 7 bases fit TRBD2. Trimming took 0 bases from V and 2 from J; bases not matched to a gene: 2. Per the germline V gene, CDR1 is SGHRS and CDR2 is YFSETQ. The CDR3 is made up of 14 amino acids. The CDR3 loop reads CASSLVAGAYEQYF. As DNA, the CDR3 is TGCGCCAGCAGCTTGGTAGCGGGTGCCTACGAGCAGTACTTC.

This clonotype showed up just a few times. This chain links TRBV5-1 with TRBJ2-1, with TRBD2 matching 8 bases. Germline trimming cut 2 bases from V and 7 bases from J; bases unmatched to any gene: 8. CDR1 and CDR2 (germline): SGHRS, YFSETQ. The CDR3 covers 15 residues. CDR3 bases: TGCGCCAGCAGCTTTGAGGGACTAGAAGAGAATGAGCAGTTCTTC. Translation gives CASSFEGLEENEQFF.

The V and J genes are TRBV7-6 and TRBJ2-1, with 13 bases lining up with TRBD2. Unmatched junction bases numbered 4, after V lost 5 bases and J lost 6 bases. Germline-derived CDR1 and CDR2 are SGHVS and FNYEAQ. CDR3 size: 15 residues. The CDR3 bases are TGTGCCAGCAGCCGGACTAGCGGGAGTTCCAATGAGCAGTTCTTC. This sequence encodes CASSRTSGSSNEQFF.

This chain joins TRBV15 and TRBJ1-2; D is uncertain. Germline assignment: CDR1 LNHNV and CDR2 YYDKDF (reference sequence). Trimming left V 2 bases short and J 4 bases short, with 17 bases between. This CDR3 comprises 16 residues. CDR3 protein: CATSRSGGFSTYGYTF. The CDR3, as DNA: TGTGCCACCAGCAGATCCGGCGGATTTTCTACCTATGGCTACACCTTC.

This clonotype was observed at least ten times. V and J are TRBV28 and TRBJ2-3; D perhaps matches TRBD1 (6 bases). In germline, CDR1 is MDHEN, CDR2 SYDVKM. The CDR3 is 15 residues long. V lost 5 bases, J lost 1 base, and 13 bases lay in between. The CDR3 protein is CASSQTGLRTDTQYF. CDR3 DNA: TGTGCCAGCAGTCAGACAGGCTTGCGCACAGATACGCAGTATTTT.

CDR3: CASSLWLGQETQYF. The CDR3 region has the DNA TGTGCCAGCAGCTTGTGGTTAGGGCAAGAGACCCAGTACTTC. The J gene is TRBJ2-5, the V gene TRBV11-2; D is unresolved. This CDR3 has 14 residues. Between the trimmed V and J ends, which lost 3 bases and 2 bases, there was a span of 10 bases. From germline, CDR1 is SGHAT and CDR2 FQNNGV.

This clonotype has more than one count but fewer than ten. The V and J genes are TRBV5-1 and TRBJ2-3; no firm D call. CDR1 is SGHRS and CDR2 is YFSETQ in the germline V gene. The CDR3 totals 13 residues. V lost 2 bases to trimming and J lost 5 bases, with 9 bases between them. The DNA for the CDR3 is TGCGCCAGCAGCTTCCCTTCCGGAGATACGCAGTATTTT. Translated, it gives CASSFPSGDTQYF.

This chain uses TRBV5-4 with TRBJ2-3; 11 nucleotides match TRBD2. Germline-derived CDR1 and CDR2 are SGHNT and YYREEE (reference sequence). The CDR3 has 15 residues. Unmatched junction bases numbered 5, after V lost 4 bases and J lost 4 bases. The chain's CDR3 is CASSLTSGGPDTQYF. The CDR3 DNA follows: TGTGCCAGCAGCCTCACTAGCGGGGGACCAGATACGCAGTATTTT.

The table lists this clonotype with a few counts. This sequence joins TRBV28 and TRBJ2-7, with D tentatively TRBD1 (6 bases). Looked up from germline, CDR1 is MDHEN and CDR2 is SYDVKM. The CDR3 sequence is 15 residues long. V lost 4 bases and J lost 0, with 13 bases in between. The CDR3 spells CASSSGHSSSYEQYF. The CDR3 DNA sequence: TGTGCCAGCAGTTCGGGACACTCGAGCTCCTACGAGCAGTACTTC.